One and the same sample provided the 21 T cell receptor beta chains below, sequenced in a study of cytomegalovirus exposure and HLA in healthy donors. The PCR was carried out with 60 Vbeta primers and 13 Jbeta primers. The method was immunoSEQ multiplex PCR; TCRdb's version includes in-frame clones alone and lacks a portion of them. The sample comprises some 140,000 clones, over 70% of which are singletons, and about 2.2% rests with the top ten. The sequenced material came from PBMCs. The origin of the receptors is a man aged 30-40 years in good health and CMV-seronegative.

This rearrangement joins TRBV6-5 to TRBJ2-1, with 8 bases lining up with TRBD2. This CDR3 is 14 amino acids long. Germline V lookup: CDR1 MNHEY, CDR2 SVGAGI. Trimming cost V 6 bases and J 10 bases; bases outside gene matches: 11. The CDR3 protein is CASSPLAGTTEQFF. In DNA form, the CDR3 reads TGTGCCAGCAGCCCTTTAGCGGGAACTACAGAGCAGTTCTTC.

The rearrangement joins TRBV27 to TRBJ2-1; no definite D call. CDR1 is MNHEY, CDR2 SMNVEV, per germline (reference sequence). The CDR3 has 13 amino acids. V was cut by 3 bases and J by 3 bases, with 6 bases left in between. Here the CDR3 reads CASSLNYYNEQFF. The DNA for the CDR3 is TGTGCCAGCAGTTTGAACTACTACAATGAGCAGTTCTTC.

This chain connects TRBV5-4 to TRBJ1-2; 7 nucleotides align to TRBD1. The CDR3 runs to 13 residues. Trimming took 2 bases from V and 3 from J; bases not matched to a gene: 1. Germline CDR1 SGHNT, CDR2 YYREEE (reference sequence). CDR3 in amino acids: CASSFGTDYGYTF. The CDR3 DNA reads TGTGCCAGCAGCTTCGGGACAGACTATGGCTACACCTTC.

The V and J genes are TRBV11-3 and TRBJ1-1; maybe TRBD1 (5 bases). V lost 8 bases and J lost 2, with 12 bases in between. The CDR3 runs 13 residues. Germline CDR1 and CDR2: SGHNT and YENEEA. The DNA for the CDR3 is TGTGCCAGCTCGACAGACAGCAACACTGAAGCTTTCTTT. This encodes CASSTDSNTEAFF.

The chain combines TRBV7-9 with TRBJ1-4; 7 bases match TRBD1. There are 16 residues in the CDR3. CDR1 is SEHNR and CDR2 is FQNEAQ in the germline V gene (reference sequence). The V gene end was trimmed by 5 bases and the J gene end by 4 bases; junction bases not matched to a gene: 10. This chain's CDR3 is CASSRLGDRGNEKLFF. CDR3 coding DNA: TGTGCCAGCAGCCGTCTTGGGGACAGAGGTAATGAAAAACTGTTTTTT. Using reference TRBV7-9 and TRBJ1-4 for the parts outside the CDR3, the full variable domain is DTGVSQNPRHKITKRGQNVTFRCDPISEHNRLYWYRQTLGQGPEFLTYFQNEAQLEKSRLLSDRFSAERPKGSFSTLEIQRTEQGDSAMYLCASSRLGDRGNEKLFFGSGTQLSVL.

The chain employs TRBV28 and TRBJ2-3; weak D call: TRBD2 (6 bases). CDR1 and CDR2 from the germline V gene are MDHEN and SYDVKM. V was pared by 7 bases and J by 8 bases, with 13 bases between. This CDR3 has 12 amino acids. The CDR3 coding sequence is TGTGCCAGCAAACGGGGGAGTGGTACGCAGTATTTT. Translation: CASKRGSGTQYF.

A few counts support this clone. This rearrangement joins TRBV5-1 to TRBJ1-1, with 8 bases matching TRBD1. The CDR3 spans 15 residues. CDR1 and CDR2 from the germline V gene are SGHRS and YFSETQ. After removal of 0 bases from V and 4 bases from J, the junction contained 5 bases not matched to a gene. The CDR3 loop reads CASSLAGQVGTEAFF. The CDR3 region has the DNA TGCGCCAGCAGCTTGGCGGGACAGGTAGGCACTGAAGCTTTCTTT.

The chain couples TRBV5-4 to TRBJ2-3; TRBD2 matches 10 bases. V lost 3 bases and J lost 4; bases outside the gene matches: 5. The germline V gene has CDR1 SGHNT and CDR2 YYREEE (reference sequence). The CDR3 runs to 15 residues. CDR3 bases: TGTGCCAGCAGCTCCGGACTAGCGGCGCCAGATACGCAGTATTTT. This translates into CASSSGLAAPDTQYF.

The rearrangement uses TRBV5-1 and TRBJ1-3; D not certain. V gave up 4 bases and J gave up 4 bases, with 6 bases separating them. The CDR3 totals 12 residues. CDR1 SGHRS and CDR2 YFSETQ come from the germline V gene. The CDR3 coding sequence is TGCGCCAGCAGCAGGGAGGGAAACACCATATATTTT. Residues: CASSREGNTIYF.

J is TRBJ2-2 and V is TRBV11-3, with D maybe TRBD1 (6 bases). V was pared by 5 bases and J by 0 bases, with 13 bases between. Germline CDR1 is SGHNT and CDR2 is YENEEA. The CDR3 spans 16 residues. The CDR3 region has the DNA TGTGCCAGCAGCCCAGGGGCGGATCCGAACACCGGGGAGCTGTTTTTT. Translation gives CASSPGADPNTGELFF.

This chain uses TRBV5-4 with TRBJ2-7, with 7 bases lining up with TRBD1. Trimming cost V 3 bases and J 2 bases; bases outside gene matches: 8. This CDR3 is 15 amino acids long. Germline V CDR1 and CDR2: SGHNT, YYREEE (reference sequence). CDR3 region: CASSWVGRGTYEQYF. The CDR3 DNA sequence: TGTGCCAGCAGCTGGGTCGGCAGGGGGACCTACGAGCAGTACTTC. The full variable domain, with the rest looked up from reference TRBV5-4 and TRBJ2-7, is ETGVTQSPTHLIKTRGQQVTLRCSSQSGHNTVSWYQQALGQGPQFIFQYYREEENGRGNFPPRFSGLQFPNYSSELNVNALELDDSALYLCASSWVGRGTYEQYFGPGTRLTVT.

The genes are TRBV2 and TRBJ2-3; 11 bases map to TRBD2. With 9 bases clipped from V and 8 bases from J, the junction kept 7 bases outside the gene matches. In germline, CDR1 is SNHLY, CDR2 FYNNEI. This CDR3 has 13 residues. CDR3 in amino acids: CARGTSGFGTQYF. CDR3 bases: TGTGCCAGGGGGACTAGCGGCTTTGGTACGCAGTATTTT.

The rearrangement uses TRBV7-2 and TRBJ1-1, with D possibly matching TRBD1 (6 bases). V lost 5 bases and J lost 1, with 14 bases in between. CDR3 length: 15 residues. Looked up from germline, CDR1 is SGHTA and CDR2 is FQGNSA. The CDR3 coding sequence is TGTGCCAGCAGCGATCATCCCAGGGGGAACACTGAAGCTTTCTTT. Translation: CASSDHPRGNTEAFF.

J is TRBJ1-5 and V is TRBV30, with D maybe TRBD1 (6 bases). Germline V gene data show CDR1 as GTSNPN and CDR2 as SVGIG (reference sequence). V lost 3 bases, J lost 5 bases, and 17 bases lay in between. This CDR3 comprises 15 residues. The CDR3 sequence: CAWSPQTGGYQPQHF. The DNA of the CDR3 is TGTGCCTGGAGCCCACAGACAGGAGGATATCAGCCCCAGCATTTT. Using reference TRBV30 and TRBJ1-5 for the parts outside the CDR3, the full variable domain is SQTIHQWPATLVQPVGSPLSLECTVEGTSNPNLYWYRQAAGRGLQLLFYSVGIGQISSEVPQNLSASRPQDRQFILSSKKLLLSDSGFYLCAWSPQTGGYQPQHFGDGTRLSIL.

This clone was picked up a small number of times. The chain employs TRBV5-1 and TRBJ2-7; the D gene is possibly TRBD1 (6 bases). The germline V gene has CDR1 SGHRS and CDR2 YFSETQ. The CDR3 totals 14 residues. The ends were cut back, 0 bases at V and 4 bases at J, with 11 bases in the middle. In DNA form, the CDR3 reads TGCGCCAGCAGCTTGGCACGGACAGTTTACGAGCAGTACTTC. Amino acids: CASSLARTVYEQYF. The variable domain in full, with the rest retrieved from reference TRBV5-1 and TRBJ2-7, is KAGVTQTPRYLIKTRGQQVTLSCSPISGHRSVSWYQQTPGQGLQFLFEYFSETQRNKGNFPGRFSGRQFSNSRSEMNVSTLELGDSALYLCASSLARTVYEQYFGPGTRLTVT.

The genes are TRBV19 and TRBJ1-5; 7 bases line up with TRBD1. There are 15 residues in the CDR3. Trimming removed 1 base from V and 3 bases from J; junction bases left unmatched: 3. Germline V lookup: CDR1 LNHDA, CDR2 SQIVND (reference sequence). The CDR3 protein is CASSIGGTVNQPQHF. CDR3 coding DNA: TGTGCCAGTAGTATAGGCGGGACAGTCAATCAGCCCCAGCATTTT.

The chain links TRBV19 to TRBJ2-2, with 7 positions matching TRBD1. The V gene end was trimmed by 3 bases and the J gene end by 6 bases; junction bases not matched to a gene: 4. From germline, CDR1 is LNHDA and CDR2 SQIVND (reference sequence). The CDR3 contains 14 residues. The CDR3, as DNA: TGTGCCAGTAGTATGAACAGGGGTGCCGGGGAGCTGTTTTTT. This encodes CASSMNRGAGELFF. The full variable domain, rest sourced from reference TRBV19 and TRBJ2-2, is DGGITQSPKYLFRKEGQNVTLSCEQNLNHDAMYWYRQDPGQGLRLIYYSQIVNDFQKGDIAEGYSVSREKKESFPLTVTSAQKNPTAFYLCASSMNRGAGELFFGEGSRLTVL.

The rearrangement joins TRBV7-9 to TRBJ1-3; unclear D gene. CDR1 and CDR2 (germline): SEHNR, FQNEAQ (reference sequence). Trimming pared 5 bases from V and 4 bases from J, leaving 9 bases between. The CDR3 totals 13 residues. CDR3 in amino acids: CASSNGGGNTIYF. The CDR3 DNA sequence: TGTGCCAGCAGCAACGGCGGGGGAAACACCATATATTTT.

The chain combines TRBV6-1 with TRBJ1-2, with 7 bases aligning to TRBD1. Germline V gene lookup returns CDR1 MNHNS and CDR2 SASEGT. The ends lost 5 bases at V and 3 bases at J; junction bases unmatched: 9. CDR3 length: 15 residues. The CDR3 sequence: CASSNRDSPYYGYTF. CDR3 sequence (DNA): TGTGCCAGCAGTAACAGGGACAGTCCTTACTATGGCTACACCTTC.

The V and J genes are TRBV6-1 and TRBJ2-7, with TRBD2 matching 10 bases. This CDR3 has 16 amino acids. Trimming took 2 bases from V and 6 from J; bases not matched to a gene: 10. The germline V gene has CDR1 MNHNS and CDR2 SASEGT. As DNA, the CDR3 is TGTGCCAGCAGTGAACTAGCGGGAGCAGTGGCCTCCGAGCAGTACTTC. This gives the protein CASSELAGAVASEQYF.

The rearrangement joins TRBV6-1 to TRBJ2-7; D is possibly TRBD2 (5 bases). The CDR3 has 15 amino acids. Between the trimmed V and J ends, which lost 2 bases and 3 bases, there was a span of 14 bases. Germline V gives CDR1 MNHNS, CDR2 SASEGT. The CDR3 loop is CASSESGGWVYEQYF. The CDR3 DNA follows: TGTGCCAGCAGTGAATCGGGCGGGTGGGTCTACGAGCAGTACTTC.